Each of the 23 T cell receptor beta chains below was sequenced from the same sample in a study of blood T cell repertoires in COVID-19 (dated by TCRdb to 2018 to 2021). The library relied on the immunoSEQ multiplex PCR assay. Drawn from immuneACCESS, this table holds only the in-frame rearrangements with V and J called that TCRdb kept. Clones are partly lost; checked studies trace under half to an unresolved V gene and leave the rest unexplained. Recorded for this sample are around 360,000 clones; roughly 90% of them occurred a single time. 2.5% to 3.5% of the sample is in the top ten clones. Sequencing was done on a sample of PBMCs or T cells enriched from blood (not recorded which). The receptors were sampled from a woman in her twenties or thirties who had recovered from COVID-19.

The V and J genes are TRBV5-6 and TRBJ2-1; TRBD2 might be the D (6 bases). V lost 0 bases and J 2 bases, leaving 12 bases between the germline ends. Germline loops: CDR1 SGHDT, CDR2 YYEEEE. This CDR3 comprises 16 residues. CDR3 residues: CASSLGTSLTYNEQFF. CDR3 nucleotide sequence: TGTGCCAGCAGCTTGGGCACTAGCCTCACCTACAATGAGCAGTTCTTC.

A single count supports this clone. The chain uses TRBV6-5 and TRBJ2-3; the D gene is possibly TRBD2 (5 bases). The CDR3 is 12 amino acids. Trimming took off 5 bases at V and 9 bases at J, with 12 bases between the two ends. Germline values: CDR1 MNHEY, CDR2 SVGAGI. The CDR3 DNA is TGTGCCAGCAGTCCGGGGTCCTTAACGCAGTATTTT. Its translation: CASSPGSLTQYF.

The rearrangement links TRBV30 to TRBJ1-6; maybe TRBD1 (5 bases). The V and J ends lost 0 bases and 0 bases respectively, with 9 bases between them. This CDR3 spans 16 amino acids. Germline V gene sequence: CDR1 GTSNPN, CDR2 SVGIG (reference sequence). The CDR3 region has the DNA TGTGCCTGGAGTGTAATGGGGCTCTCCTATAATTCACCCCTCCACTTT. It is translated as CAWSVMGLSYNSPLHF.

The V and J genes are TRBV5-5 and TRBJ1-4; 9 nucleotides line up with TRBD1. The germline CDR1 and CDR2 sequences are SGHKS and YYEKEE (reference sequence). CDR3 length: 17 amino acids. V shed 0 bases and J 8 bases; nucleotides not matched to a gene: 11. CDR3 sequence (DNA): TGTGCCAGCAGCTTGGCCACAGGGGGCCTAAGCGGGGAAAAACTGTTTTTT. This encodes CASSLATGGLSGEKLFF. Full variable domain (rest looked up from reference TRBV5-5 and TRBJ1-4): DAGVTQSPTHLIKTRGQQVTLRCSPISGHKSVSWYQQVLGQGPQFIFQYYEKEERGRGNFPDRFSARQFPNYSSELNVNALLLGDSALYLCASSLATGGLSGEKLFFGSGTQLSVL.

This clone was seen more than once but under ten times. The V call is TRBV2, the J call TRBJ2-7; TRBD2 aligns across 8 bases. The CDR3 is 13 residues long. Germline V gene data show CDR1 as SNHLY and CDR2 as FYNNEI. V was clipped by 5 bases and J by 10 bases; unmatched bases: 10. The CDR3, as DNA: TGTGCCAGCAGTCCGACCGGGACTAGTAGTCAGTACTTC. Its translation is CASSPTGTSSQYF. Full variable domain (rest looked up from reference TRBV2 and TRBJ2-7): EPEVTQTPSHQVTQMGQEVILRCVPISNHLYFYWYRQILGQKVEFLVSFYNNEISEKSEIFDDQFSVERPDGSNFTLKIRSTKLEDSAMYFCASSPTGTSSQYFGPGTRLTVT.

V gene TRBV7-8 combines with J gene TRBJ2-1, with 13 positions matching TRBD2. Unmatched junction bases numbered 5, after V lost 6 bases and J lost 0 bases. Germline lookup yields CDR1 SGHVS and CDR2 FQNEAQ. The CDR3 runs 17 residues. CDR3 amino acids: CASRHGLAGVSYNEQFF. The CDR3 DNA reads TGTGCCAGCAGGCACGGACTAGCGGGGGTCTCCTACAATGAGCAGTTCTTC.

The chain joins TRBV3-1 (or the pseudogene TRBV3-2) to TRBJ1-4; D ambiguous. Per germline, CDR1 LGHDT and CDR2 YNNKEL (reference sequence). V lost 6 bases, J lost 14 bases, and 16 bases lay in between. This CDR3 comprises 12 residues. The CDR3, as DNA: TGTGCCAGCAGTCAGACATCCGGGAAGCTGTTTTTT. As protein: CASSQTSGKLFF.

The table lists this clone with a few counts. The chain has TRBV5-5 and TRBJ2-5; the D gene is possibly TRBD2 (6 bases). Germline-derived CDR1 and CDR2 are SGHKS and YYEKEE (reference sequence). The CDR3 contains 14 residues. V was cut by 1 base and J by 3 bases, with 10 bases left in between. The CDR3 coding sequence is TGTGCCAGCAGCTTGCTAGCGACCGAAGAGACCCAGTACTTC. This translates into CASSLLATEETQYF.

J is TRBJ2-3 and V is TRBV3-1 (or the pseudogene TRBV3-2), with D unresolved. V lost 4 bases to trimming and J lost 2 bases, with 16 bases between them. There are 16 residues in the CDR3. Germline lookup yields CDR1 LGHDT and CDR2 YNNKEL (reference sequence). The CDR3 region is CASSRAGLPSTDTQYF. DNA for the CDR3: TGTGCCAGCAGCCGGGCAGGCCTCCCTTCCACAGATACGCAGTATTTT.

The chain uses TRBV9 and TRBJ2-7; TRBD1 matches at 9 bases. The CDR3 has 17 residues. The V segment lost 4 bases and the J segment 1 base; nucleotides outside the gene matches: 12. The germline gives CDR1 SGDLS, CDR2 YYNGEE. The CDR3 loop reads CASSFNRDRVNSYEQYF. The CDR3 nucleotides are TGTGCCAGCAGCTTTAACCGGGACAGGGTCAATTCCTACGAGCAGTACTTC.

This clone was seen a handful of times. V and J are TRBV5-1 and TRBJ2-1; 7 nucleotides agree with TRBD1. CDR1 and CDR2 (germline): SGHRS, YFSETQ. This CDR3 is built from 15 residues. V lost 0 bases to trimming and J lost 4 bases; unmatched junction nucleotides: 4. Here the CDR3 DNA reads TGCGCCAGCAGCTTGGGGGGGACAGCTTACAATGAGCAGTTCTTC. This translates into CASSLGGTAYNEQFF.

The V gene is TRBV27, the J gene TRBJ2-7, with 10 bases aligning to TRBD1. CDR1 and CDR2 (germline): MNHEY, SMNVEV (reference sequence). V lost 6 bases, J lost 3 bases, and 8 bases stayed unmatched. The CDR3 is made up of 15 amino acids. The CDR3 DNA follows: TGTGCCAGCAGGAGACAGGGGGCAGGTAACTACGAGCAGTACTTC. Translating it yields CASRRQGAGNYEQYF.

This sequence joins TRBV6-5 and TRBJ1-1, with 7 bases lining up with TRBD1. V shed 4 bases and J 7 bases; nucleotides not matched to a gene: 9. Germline V gene data show CDR1 as MNHEY and CDR2 as SVGAGI. The CDR3 totals 14 residues. The CDR3: CASSFTGQYNEAFF. The CDR3 bases are TGTGCCAGCAGTTTCACGGGACAGTATAATGAAGCTTTCTTT.

This chain links TRBV7-2 with TRBJ2-3; 12 bases are a match to TRBD1. Per germline, CDR1 SGHTA and CDR2 FQGNSA. J lost 6 bases, V lost 0 bases, and 4 bases had no gene match. This CDR3 is built from 16 residues. CDR3 protein: CASSLAGTGGADTQYF. The CDR3 coding sequence is TGTGCCAGCAGCTTAGCCGGGACAGGGGGCGCGGATACGCAGTATTTT.

The chain couples TRBV7-9 to TRBJ1-5; a weak D match, TRBD1 (5 bases). The CDR3 consists of 14 residues. Germline V gene data show CDR1 as SEHNR and CDR2 as FQNEAQ (reference sequence). Trimming removed 5 bases from V and 4 bases from J, with 12 bases in between. As DNA, the CDR3 is TGTGCCAGCAGCCCTAGGGGCGGAAATCAGCCCCAGCATTTT. This codes for CASSPRGGNQPQHF. The full variable domain, with the rest looked up from reference TRBV7-9 and TRBJ1-5, is DTGVSQNPRHKITKRGQNVTFRCDPISEHNRLYWYRQTLGQGPEFLTYFQNEAQLEKSRLLSDRFSAERPKGSFSTLEIQRTEQGDSAMYLCASSPRGGNQPQHFGDGTRLSIL.

The gene calls are TRBV6-5 and TRBJ2-7; D unclear. The germline V and J ends were trimmed by 6 bases and 4 bases, with 16 bases remaining between them. The CDR3 totals 14 residues. Germline CDR1 reads MNHEY; CDR2 reads SVGAGI. CDR3 coding DNA: TGTGCCAGCAGGCCCCCAGGCCAACCTTACGAGCAGTACTTC. Protein sequence: CASRPPGQPYEQYF.

The chain combines TRBV10-1 with TRBJ2-1; possible D gene TRBD1, 6 bases. The CDR3 contains 12 residues. Germline CDR1 reads WNHNN; CDR2 reads SYGVQD (reference sequence). The V end lost 7 bases, the J end lost 5 bases, and 9 bases lay between the germline ends. The CDR3 region has the DNA TGCGCCAGCAAAGGGGGAAACAATGAGCAGTTCTTC. This encodes CASKGGNNEQFF.

The CDR3 DNA sequence: TGTGCCAGCAGCTTGGGAGTTATTCCAGGGGGTGGTCAGCCCCAGCATTTT. Protein sequence: CASSLGVIPGGGQPQHF. The gene calls are TRBV13 and TRBJ1-5, with 7 bases identical to TRBD1. CDR1 and CDR2 (germline): PRHDT, FYEKMQ (reference sequence). This CDR3 is built from 17 residues. The J segment lost 6 bases and the V segment lost 3 bases, leaving 14 bases of the junction unmatched.

This sequence joins TRBV7-8 and TRBJ2-1; 14 nucleotides agree with TRBD2. Germline V gene lookup returns CDR1 SGHVS and CDR2 FQNEAQ. With V trimmed by 4 bases and J by 6 bases, 5 bases remained unmatched. The CDR3 loop spans 16 amino acids. CDR3 nucleotide sequence: TGTGCCAGCAGCTACACCGGGACTAGCGGGAGCAATGAGCAGTTCTTC. This gives the protein CASSYTGTSGSNEQFF.

The rearrangement uses TRBV11-2 and TRBJ1-6; D not resolved. From germline, CDR1 is SGHAT and CDR2 FQNNGV. The CDR3 has 18 residues. Trimming shortened V by 1 base and J by 0 bases, and 13 bases separated the two germline ends. The CDR3 nucleotides read TGTGCCAGCAGCTTAGGGTGGAGGTCTAGCTCCTATAATTCACCCCTCCACTTT. This encodes CASSLGWRSSSYNSPLHF.

This chain links TRBV7-2 with TRBJ2-6; maybe TRBD1 (6 bases). Germline V gene sequence: CDR1 SGHTA, CDR2 FQGNSA. This CDR3 has 16 residues. Trimming removed 5 bases from V and 0 bases from J, with 11 bases in between. This CDR3 reads CASSPDRNSGANVLTF. CDR3 in DNA: TGTGCCAGCAGCCCCGACAGGAACTCTGGGGCCAACGTCCTGACTTTC. Full variable domain (outside the CDR3, taken from reference TRBV7-2 and TRBJ2-6): GAGVSQSPSNKVTEKGKDVELRCDPISGHTALYWYRQSLGQGLEFLIYFQGNSAPDKSGLPSDRFSAERTGGSVSTLTIQRTQQEDSAVYLCASSPDRNSGANVLTFGAGSRLTVL.

The chain combines TRBV4-1 with TRBJ2-1; 10 nucleotides line up with TRBD2. The CDR3 is 17 residues long. V gave up 1 base and J gave up 3 bases; unmatched junction bases: 6. Per germline, CDR1 MGHRA and CDR2 YSYEKL. CDR3: CASSQGASGGFYNEQFF. The CDR3 DNA follows: TGCGCCAGCAGCCAAGGGGCTAGCGGGGGTTTCTACAATGAGCAGTTCTTC.

J is TRBJ2-5 and V is TRBV3-1 (or the pseudogene TRBV3-2), with 9 bases matching TRBD2. The CDR3 is 17 amino acids. CDR1 and CDR2 from the germline V gene are LGHDT and YNNKEL (reference sequence). With V trimmed by 0 bases and J by 4 bases, 9 bases remained unmatched. The CDR3 loop reads CASSQDLSGGWGETQYF. CDR3 bases: TGTGCCAGCAGCCAAGATTTAAGCGGGGGGTGGGGAGAGACCCAGTACTTC.